The entry below describes one T cell receptor beta chain. Antigen specificity is unknown. The PCR used 60 Vbeta and 13 Jbeta primers. Libraries were prepared by immunoSEQ multiplex PCR; TCRdb keeps only in-frame clonotypes and omits some of them. This table holds 150,000 to 200,000 clones, 60% to 80% found once. The data are from a study of cytomegalovirus exposure and HLA in healthy donors. Study observations and caveats: A later analysis linked a missense variant in DCLRE1C to the trimming of TCR beta V and J genes. There were around 160 TCR beta chains listed as cytomegalovirus-associated. HLA alleles were associated with 15,000 to 20,000 TCR beta sequences in a later analysis at 0.05 false discovery rate.

Germline values: CDR1 SGDLS, CDR2 YYNGEE. The junction had 13 bases not matched to a gene; V was cut back by 4 bases and J by 4 bases. The CDR3 has 17 amino acids. V gene TRBV9 combines with J gene TRBJ2-2; the match to TRBD2 covers 7 bases. This TCR was recovered from a woman aged 40 to 50 in good health and CMV-seropositive. The sequenced material came from PBMCs. Here the CDR3 DNA reads TGTGCCAGCAGCCCCCGGGGGGAGGATCCAGTCACCGGGGAGCTGTTTTTT. It encodes CASSPRGEDPVTGELFF.